This TCR beta chain was obtained from a study of regulatory T cells in long-lasting Graves disease (dated by TCRdb to the early 2020s). Background on the whole study: Patients with newly diagnosed Graves' disease had been on antithyroid drugs for under 3 months. Peripheral blood TCR sequencing and RNA sequencing compared persistent Graves' disease patients with newly diagnosed Graves' disease patients. The study was conducted in China and was registered as a clinical trial. TCR sequencing covered 13 persistent and around 20 newly diagnosed Graves' disease patients, approximately 33 samples in total. Broader findings and caveats from the paper: Because the primary lesion, thyroid tissue, could not be accessed, the study looked at peripheral blood alone. Persistent Graves' disease patients showed lower TCR Shannon entropy and fewer highly expanded clones than newly diagnosed patients, suggesting clonal expansion. Only the TCR beta chain was sequenced and analyzed. TRBV28, TRBJ1-2 and TRBJ2-5 were preferentially used in persistent disease, while TRBV20-1 and TRBJ2-1 were favored in newly diagnosed disease. The small sample size was acknowledged by the authors as a limitation that may reduce accuracy. More public clonotypes were shared among persistent patients (roughly 2,900) than among newly diagnosed patients (over 900).

Many counts were recorded for this clonotype. The clone's antigen remains unknown. Per-nucleotide qualities are absent, and no much larger clonotype sits a single base away. This specimen's time point label, per the study, means: newly diagnosed GD, antithyroid drugs for less than 3 months. For both TCR sequencing and RNA sequencing, RNA was extracted from PBMCs using TRIzol. The diagnosis of Graves' disease followed American Thyroid Association guidelines. Patients for the study were recruited at an endocrinology department in Xi'an, China. Each patient gave approximately 8.8 milliliters of peripheral blood, collected in an EDTA anticoagulant tube. Ficoll Paque Plus density gradient separation was used to isolate PBMCs, and no further T cell sorting was performed. An Agilent 2100 Bioanalyzer and agarose gel were used to assess RNA quality, and a NanoDrop 2000 was used to measure RNA concentration.

Trimming takes 0 bases from V and 3 bases from J, and the germline ends sit 7 bases apart. CDR1 and CDR2, looked up from the germline V gene, are KGHDR and SFDVKD. Spanning cysteine to phenylalanine, the CDR3 consists of 14 amino acids. The sequence is cut down to CDR3 DNA, 42 bases in frame from base 1. The protocol used for the library was multiplex PCR. Instrument used: Illumina HiSeq 4000. To build TCR beta libraries, CDR3 regions were amplified by Arm-PCR using iRepertoire HTBI primers. PCR products were gel purified before sequencing. As for the original processing: Gene usage analysis of CDR3 amino acid clonotypes used the approximately 62 TRBV and about 13 TRBJ segments found across samples. COPE and FqMerger were used to merge the filtered high-quality paired reads into contigs. BLAST was used to align contigs to the IMGT TRBV, TRBD and TRBJ reference genes, and CDR3 was defined following IMGT. Any clonotype with a frequency above 0.1% was counted as a highly expanded clone. Repertoire diversity was measured by Shannon entropy, and V-J evenness by the Gini coefficient. A clonotype was considered public if more than one individual shared it. TCRdb reran the public reads through fastp at Q25 and MiXCR, keeping productive beta chains. Each record represents a unique CDR3 protein, reported with the most common genes and DNA among its rows. TCRdb's processing, not the study's, gives the V and J calls here. In all, the sample holds approximately 250,000 distinct CDR3 sequences, and 15% to 20% of those were seen once. Jointly, the top ten make up approximately 20% of the sample.

The rearrangement joined TRBV24-1 to TRBJ1-2; the D gene is not confidently resolved. This TCR was sampled from a female donor with Graves disease. Sample: peripheral blood mononuclear cells (PBMCs), taken at new diagnosis, from a patient treated with antithyroid drugs. CDR3 reads: CATSDLNGDYGYTF. Here is the DNA: TGTGCCACCAGTGATTTGAACGGTGACTATGGCTACACCTTC.